The 20 T cell receptor beta chains below all came from one sample that was sequenced in a study of shared clonotypes between healthy human individuals. Naive CD8 cells lacked CD45RO, underwent positive selection for CCR7 and left out terminally differentiated effector memory CD45RA+ cells. Data came from immunoSEQ multiplex PCR; TCRdb stores just in-frame clones and leaves some out. The sample consists of about 750,000 clones, about 92% of them appearing once. The source material was naive CD8+ T cells sorted from blood. Every receptor here comes from a man under 40 in good health.

The rearrangement links TRBV14 to TRBJ2-3; 10 nucleotides align to TRBD1. CDR1 is SGHDN, CDR2 FVKESK, per germline. There are 16 residues in the CDR3. The V segment lost 5 bases and the J segment 5 bases; nucleotides outside the gene matches: 10. CDR3 protein: CASSLWDRGTRDTQYF. CDR3 nucleotide sequence: TGTGCCAGCAGCTTATGGGACAGGGGCACGAGAGATACGCAGTATTTT.

This clone showed up just once. The V call is TRBV19, the J call TRBJ2-2; 9 bases are a match to TRBD2. CDR3 length equals 19 residues. V dropped 3 bases and J dropped 6; count of bases not matched to a gene: 17. Germline CDR1 and CDR2: LNHDA and SQIVND (reference sequence). The chain's CDR3 is CASSIRPGLAPIYAGELFF. CDR3 bases: TGTGCCAGTAGTATTAGACCGGGACTAGCCCCTATTTACGCCGGGGAGCTGTTTTTT.

As for this clone: Other DNA sequences from this sample encode an identical CDR3 as well. The V call is TRBV27, the J call TRBJ2-7; D possibly corresponds to TRBD1 (5 bases). In germline, CDR1 is MNHEY, CDR2 SMNVEV (reference sequence). Trimming removed 0 bases from V and 0 bases from J, with 6 bases in between. The CDR3 is made up of 14 amino acids. The CDR3 spells CASSLSQGSYEQYF. The CDR3 bases are TGTGCCAGCAGTTTATCCCAGGGCTCCTACGAGCAGTACTTC.

V and J are TRBV2 and TRBJ1-5, with D unresolved. With 0 bases removed from V and 5 bases from J, the gap between germline ends came to 11 bases. From germline, CDR1 is SNHLY and CDR2 FYNNEI. This CDR3 has 15 residues. CDR3 sequence (DNA): TGTGCCAGCAGTGAAGCAAGGGTTGGGGATCAGCCCCAGCATTTT. Its protein product is CASSEARVGDQPQHF.

The rearrangement uses TRBV7-9 and TRBJ2-2; no firm D call. From germline, CDR1 is SEHNR and CDR2 FQNEAQ (reference sequence). Trimming removed 6 bases from V and 4 bases from J, with 9 bases in between. This CDR3 comprises 13 residues. Here the CDR3 reads CASSFQSTGELFF. CDR3 bases: TGTGCCAGCAGTTTCCAGAGCACCGGGGAGCTGTTTTTT.

The gene calls are TRBV7-6 and TRBJ2-7, with D possibly being TRBD1 or TRBD2 (5 bases each). The germline gives CDR1 SGHVS, CDR2 FNYEAQ. The CDR3 has 14 residues. Trimming took off 1 base at V and 3 bases at J, with 10 bases between the two ends. CDR3 nucleotide sequence: TGTGCCAGCAGCTTAGGAGGGGATGGCTACGAGCAGTACTTC. As protein: CASSLGGDGYEQYF.

This clone has a single count. The V gene is TRBV7-9, the J gene TRBJ2-3; D is perhaps TRBD1 (5 bases). The CDR3 loop spans 14 amino acids. Per the germline V gene, CDR1 is SEHNR and CDR2 is FQNEAQ (reference sequence). Trimming pared 5 bases from V and 5 bases from J, leaving 14 bases between. DNA for the CDR3: TGTGCCAGCAGCCCCAGCCCAGGGAAAGATACGCAGTATTTT. This encodes CASSPSPGKDTQYF.

The J gene is TRBJ2-7, the V gene TRBV5-3, with D tentatively TRBD1 (5 bases). TRBV5-3 has ORF status, its function being uncertain. The V and J ends lost 3 bases and 0 bases respectively, with 22 bases between them. The CDR3 loop spans 18 amino acids. The CDR3 sequence: CARSSEFPGNRASYEQYF. For the CDR3, the DNA is TGTGCCAGAAGCTCGGAATTCCCAGGGAATCGGGCCTCCTACGAGCAGTACTTC.

This clone was recorded only once. V is TRBV28 and J is TRBJ2-2; 9 bases are a match to TRBD2. CDR3 length: 16 amino acids. Germline CDR1 is MDHEN and CDR2 is SYDVKM. The junction had 0 bases not matched to a gene; V was cut back by 0 bases and J by 1 base. The CDR3 is CASSLWTSGNTGELFF. CDR3 bases: TGTGCCAGCAGTTTATGGACTAGCGGGAACACCGGGGAGCTGTTTTTT.

The chain couples TRBV11-1 to TRBJ2-3; D is unresolved. Trimming left V 5 bases short and J 7 bases short, with 16 bases between. Germline assignment: CDR1 SGHAT and CDR2 FQDESV (reference sequence). CDR3 length: 14 amino acids. CDR3: CASSPPNLAYTQYF. Written as DNA, the CDR3 is TGTGCCAGCAGCCCACCGAATCTCGCCTATACGCAGTATTTT.

This clone was observed a single time. The genes are TRBV27 and TRBJ2-3; 7 bases fit TRBD2. V was clipped by 3 bases and J by 0 bases; unmatched bases: 9. The CDR3 sequence is 17 residues long. Germline values: CDR1 MNHEY, CDR2 SMNVEV (reference sequence). The CDR3 nucleotides are TGTGCCAGCAGTTTGGTCCCTAGCGGAACTAGCACAGATACGCAGTATTTT. This encodes CASSLVPSGTSTDTQYF.

In the case of this clone: The same CDR3 is also encoded by other DNA sequences in this sample. The V call is TRBV6-5, the J call TRBJ1-2, with a tentative D call TRBD1 (6 bases). V was clipped by 7 bases and J by 1 base, with 13 bases between them. This CDR3 spans 14 amino acids. From germline, CDR1 is MNHEY and CDR2 SVGAGI. CDR3 residues: CASIGGRRNYGYTF. The CDR3 DNA reads TGTGCCAGCATAGGGGGACGTCGTAACTATGGCTACACCTTC.

The chain couples TRBV28 to TRBJ2-1; 14 bases fit TRBD2. Unmatched junction bases numbered 9, after V lost 2 bases and J lost 0 bases. This CDR3 is built from 20 residues. Germline V gives CDR1 MDHEN, CDR2 SYDVKM. The CDR3 spells CASSLPSGTSGSSSYNEQFF. In nucleotides, the CDR3 is TGTGCCAGCAGTTTACCCTCCGGGACTAGCGGGAGTAGCTCCTACAATGAGCAGTTCTTC.

This clone was observed a handful of times. The chain recombines TRBV7-9 with TRBJ2-1; 8 bases map to TRBD2. The germline V gene encodes CDR1 SEHNR and CDR2 FQNEAQ (reference sequence). The V segment lost 5 bases and the J segment 8 bases; nucleotides outside the gene matches: 8. The CDR3 is made up of 14 amino acids. This chain's CDR3 is CASSAGTSWHEQFF. CDR3 nucleotides: TGTGCCAGCAGCGCCGGGACTAGTTGGCATGAGCAGTTCTTC.

The V and J genes are TRBV10-2 and TRBJ1-1; TRBD1 matches at 10 bases. After removal of 8 bases from V and 5 bases from J, the junction contained 8 bases not matched to a gene. Germline CDR1 and CDR2: WSHSY and SAAADI. This CDR3 has 14 amino acids. The CDR3 region has the DNA TGCGCCAGCTTTCCGGGACAGGGGAGAACTGAAGCTTTCTTT. Amino acids: CASFPGQGRTEAFF.

The chain uses TRBV30 and TRBJ2-3; D not certain. The CDR3 is 15 residues long. In germline, CDR1 is GTSNPN, CDR2 SVGIG (reference sequence). Trimming removed 0 bases at V and 0 bases at J, with 10 bases between. CDR3 nucleotides: TGTGCCTGGAGTGTTATTGGTAGGAGCACAGATACGCAGTATTTT. Its protein product is CAWSVIGRSTDTQYF.

The V call is TRBV11-2, the J call TRBJ2-7; 14 nucleotides agree with TRBD2. CDR1 SGHAT and CDR2 FQNNGV come from the germline V gene. J gave up 3 bases and V 4 bases, and 8 bases lay outside the gene matches. The CDR3 runs to 17 residues. In DNA, the CDR3 is TGTGCCAGCAGCTCGGGGACTAGCGGGAGTTCTTACTACGAGCAGTACTTC. Amino acid sequence: CASSSGTSGSSYYEQYF.

This clone was counted a few times. The rearrangement joins TRBV27 to TRBJ2-3; maybe TRBD1 (6 bases). This CDR3 contains 17 residues. Germline assignment: CDR1 MNHEY and CDR2 SMNVEV (reference sequence). V dropped 5 bases and J dropped 0 bases, with 18 bases sitting between them. In nucleotides, the CDR3 is TGTGCCAGCAGTCAACTCGACAGGCCCACTAGCACAGATACGCAGTATTTT. Protein product: CASSQLDRPTSTDTQYF.

The genes are TRBV11-2 and TRBJ1-2; D is unclear. CDR3 length equals 13 residues. Trimming left V 5 bases short and J 4 bases short, with 11 bases between. CDR1 SGHAT and CDR2 FQNNGV come from the germline V gene. The CDR3 loop reads CASSRAGFYGYTF. As DNA, the CDR3 is TGTGCCAGCAGCAGGGCGGGGTTCTATGGCTACACCTTC.

The CDR3 DNA reads TGTGCCAGCAGCCGGGTACTAGTGGAGACCCAGTACTTC. Amino acids: CASSRVLVETQYF. This chain links TRBV5-4 with TRBJ2-5, with D tentatively TRBD2 (5 bases). V was shortened by 4 bases and J by 5 bases, with 12 bases between the two germline ends. CDR1 and CDR2 from the germline V gene are SGHNT and YYREEE (reference sequence). CDR3 length: 13 amino acids.